This T cell receptor (beta chain) was sequenced during a study of blood T cell repertoires in COVID-19. Losses at the gene ends were 1 base for V and 6 bases for J; bases not matched to a gene: 13. The CDR3 totals 18 residues. Germline V gene data show CDR1 as LGHNA and CDR2 as YSLEER. Some clones are missing from TCRdb's copy, which holds only in-frame ones; the method was immunoSEQ multiplex PCR. The sample has more than 90,000 clones, roughly 82% seen once; the top ten hold 15% to 20%. What was sequenced was peripheral blood. The chain combines TRBV4-3 with TRBJ2-1; 9 nucleotides align to TRBD1. The receptor comes from a man older than 75 with acute or convalescent COVID-19. CDR3 loop: CASSQAGQGYYVSNEQFF. CDR3 in DNA: TGCGCCAGCAGCCAAGCGGGACAGGGATATTATGTTAGCAATGAGCAGTTCTTC.